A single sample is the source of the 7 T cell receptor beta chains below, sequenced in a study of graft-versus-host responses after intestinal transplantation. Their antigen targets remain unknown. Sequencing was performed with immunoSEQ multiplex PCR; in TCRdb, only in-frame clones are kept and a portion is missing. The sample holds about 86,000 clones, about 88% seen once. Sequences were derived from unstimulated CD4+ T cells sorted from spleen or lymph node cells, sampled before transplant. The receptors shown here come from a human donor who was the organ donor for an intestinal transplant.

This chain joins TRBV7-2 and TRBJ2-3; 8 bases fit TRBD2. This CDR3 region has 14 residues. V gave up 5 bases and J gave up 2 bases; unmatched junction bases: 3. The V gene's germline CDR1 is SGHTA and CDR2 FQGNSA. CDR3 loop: CASSRSGATDTQYF. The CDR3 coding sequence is TGTGCCAGCAGCCGTAGCGGGGCCACAGATACGCAGTATTTT.

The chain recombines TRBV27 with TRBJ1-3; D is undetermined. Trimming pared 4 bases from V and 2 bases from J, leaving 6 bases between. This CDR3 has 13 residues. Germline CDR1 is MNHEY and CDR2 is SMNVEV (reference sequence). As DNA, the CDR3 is TGTGCCAGCAGTTGGGCAGCTGGAAACACCATATATTTT. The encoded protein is CASSWAAGNTIYF.

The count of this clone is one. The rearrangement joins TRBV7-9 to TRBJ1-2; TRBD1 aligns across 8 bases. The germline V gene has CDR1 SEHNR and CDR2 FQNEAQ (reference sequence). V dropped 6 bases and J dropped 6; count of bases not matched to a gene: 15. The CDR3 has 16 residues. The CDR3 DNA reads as TGTGCCAGCAGACCGGGACAGGCCCGTTATGGTAATGGCTACACCTTC. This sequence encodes CASRPGQARYGNGYTF.

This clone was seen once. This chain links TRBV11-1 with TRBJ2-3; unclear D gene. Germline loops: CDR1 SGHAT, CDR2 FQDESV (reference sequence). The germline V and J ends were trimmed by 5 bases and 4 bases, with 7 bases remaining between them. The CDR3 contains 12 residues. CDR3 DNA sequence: TGTGCCAGCAGCCCGCAGGCAGATACGCAGTATTTT. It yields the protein CASSPQADTQYF.

CDR3 protein: CASSRPGTGTGELFF. CDR3 nucleotides: TGTGCCAGTAGCCGACCGGGGACAGGCACCGGGGAGCTGTTTTTT. The V and J genes are TRBV19 and TRBJ2-2; 8 nucleotides match TRBD1. CDR1 and CDR2 from the germline V gene are LNHDA and SQIVND (reference sequence). Trimming took 6 bases from V and 4 from J; bases not matched to a gene: 7. This CDR3 region has 15 residues.

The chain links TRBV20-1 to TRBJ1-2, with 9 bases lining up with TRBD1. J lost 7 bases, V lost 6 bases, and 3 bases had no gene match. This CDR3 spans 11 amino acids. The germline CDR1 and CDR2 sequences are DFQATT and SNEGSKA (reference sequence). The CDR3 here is CSAGQGIGYTF. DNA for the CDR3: TGCAGTGCCGGACAGGGGATTGGCTACACCTTC.

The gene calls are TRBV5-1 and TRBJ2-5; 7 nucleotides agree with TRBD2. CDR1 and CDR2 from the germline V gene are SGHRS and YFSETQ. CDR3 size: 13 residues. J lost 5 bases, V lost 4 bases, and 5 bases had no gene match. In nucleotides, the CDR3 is TGCGCCAGCAGCCAGCGGGGTCGGGAGACCCAGTACTTC. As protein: CASSQRGRETQYF. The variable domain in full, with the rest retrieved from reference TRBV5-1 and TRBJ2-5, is KAGVTQTPRYLIKTRGQQVTLSCSPISGHRSVSWYQQTPGQGLQFLFEYFSETQRNKGNFPGRFSGRQFSNSRSEMNVSTLELGDSALYLCASSQRGRETQYFGPGTRLLVL.